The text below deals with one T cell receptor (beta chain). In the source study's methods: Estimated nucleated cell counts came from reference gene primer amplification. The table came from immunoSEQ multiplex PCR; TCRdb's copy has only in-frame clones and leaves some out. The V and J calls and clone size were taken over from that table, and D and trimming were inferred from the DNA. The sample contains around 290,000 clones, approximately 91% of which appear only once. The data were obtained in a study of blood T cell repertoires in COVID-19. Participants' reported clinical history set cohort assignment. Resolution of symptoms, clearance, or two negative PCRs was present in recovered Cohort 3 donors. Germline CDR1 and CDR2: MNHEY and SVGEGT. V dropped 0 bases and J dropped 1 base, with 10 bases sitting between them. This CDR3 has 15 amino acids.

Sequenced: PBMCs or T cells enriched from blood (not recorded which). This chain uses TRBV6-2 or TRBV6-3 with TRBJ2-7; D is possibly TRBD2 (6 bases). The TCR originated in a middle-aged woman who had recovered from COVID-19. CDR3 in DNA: TGTGCCAGCAGTTACTCAGAGACTAGTTCCTACGAGCAGTACTTC. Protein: CASSYSETSSYEQYF.